This TCR beta chain was captured in a study of T cell responses to AZD1222 COVID-19 vaccine. Germline V gives CDR1 MGHRA, CDR2 YSYEKL. The length of the CDR3 is 13 residues. The germline V and J ends were trimmed by 2 bases and 5 bases, with 9 bases remaining between them. Produced via immunoSEQ multiplex PCR; TCRdb's table is partial and in-frame only. The table lists about 46,000 clones, 70% to 90% of them singletons. Specimen: peripheral blood, collected 28 days after the second AZD1222 dose. The TCR comes from an adult who received the AZD1222 COVID-19 vaccine. The V call is TRBV4-1, the J call TRBJ2-5; D perhaps matches TRBD2 (6 bases). The CDR3 bases are TGCGCCAGCAGCCAACTAGCGAGGGAGACCCAGTACTTC. This codes for CASSQLARETQYF.